These T cell receptor beta chains were read from a single sample in a study of regulatory T cells in long-lasting Graves disease. TCRdb independently ran MiXCR on the multiplex PCR reads; one entry per CDR3 protein. The sample lists 350,000 to 450,000 distinct CDR3 sequences; 15% were seen once. This sample also appeared in a second study, on T cells in Graves' hyperthyroidism and ophthalmopathy.

Here the sequenced sample was peripheral blood mononuclear cells (PBMCs), taken at new diagnosis, from a patient treated with antithyroid drugs. The receptors come from a woman between 25 and 40 years old with Graves disease. The CDR3 runs from the conserved cysteine through the conserved F or W. D genes are given only for firm matches. Size tells how often a clone was seen (once, few, many) or the class of an expanded clone, and some rows leave it out.

.	few	TRBJ1-2	TRBV20-1	CSARGADTNYGYTF	TGCAGTGCTAGAGGTGCGGATACAAACTATGGCTACACCTTC
TRBD2	many	TRBJ2-3	TRBV18	CASSPSRTSGSGDTQYF	TGTGCCAGCTCACCAAGTCGGACTAGCGGGAGTGGAGATACGCAGTATTTT
TRBD1	many	TRBJ1-1	TRBV11-3	CASSLLGGETEAFF	TGTGCCAGCAGCTTACTAGGGGGCGAAACTGAAGCTTTCTTT
.	.	TRBJ2-3	TRBV29-1	CSVARTDTQYF	TGCAGCGTTGCTCGTACAGATACGCAGTATTTT
.	.	TRBJ2-4	TRBV28	CASTKWGAKNIQYF	TGTGCCAGCACCAAGTGGGGAGCCAAAAACATTCAGTACTTC
.	few	TRBJ1-5	TRBV19	CASSSRVLNQPQHF	TGTGCCAGTAGTTCCCGGGTCCTTAATCAGCCCCAGCATTTT
.	many	TRBJ2-3	TRBV6-2/TRBV6-3	CASRRGADTQYF	TGTGCCAGCAGAAGGGGCGCAGATACGCAGTATTTT
TRBD1	many	TRBJ2-7	TRBV20-1	CSAREFGQGNYEQYF	TGCAGTGCTAGGGAGTTCGGACAGGGTAACTACGAGCAGTACTTC
.	many	TRBJ2-3	TRBV7-8	CASSPRPRDTQYF	TGTGCCAGCAGCCCCCGGCCAAGGGATACGCAGTATTTT
.	many	TRBJ2-7	TRBV20-1	CSARDGLEQETAYEQYF	TGCAGTGCTAGAGATGGTTTGGAACAGGAAACCGCCTACGAGCAGTACTTC
TRBD1	many	TRBJ1-4	TRBV5-1	CASSFFQGAGEKLFF	TGCGCCAGCAGCTTCTTCCAGGGGGCAGGTGAAAAACTGTTTTTT
.	many	TRBJ1-5	TRBV2	CASSEAQGGNQPQHF	TGTGCCAGCAGTGAAGCGCAGGGTGGCAATCAGCCCCAGCATTTT
.	many	TRBJ2-7	TRBV4-1	CASSHLGGASYEQYF	TGCGCCAGCAGCCATTTAGGGGGGGCCTCCTACGAGCAGTACTTC
.	few	TRBJ2-3	TRBV7-8	CASSSDCLDTQYF	TGTGCCAGCAGCTCAGACTGCCTAGATACGCAGTATTTT
TRBD2	many	TRBJ2-7	TRBV20-1	CSASAGLAVSYEQYF	TGCAGTGCTAGCGCGGGACTAGCGGTCTCCTACGAGCAGTACTTC
.	.	TRBJ1-4	TRBV3-1	CASSQDRDLGEKLFF	TGTGCCAGCAGCCAAGATCGGGACTTGGGAGAAAAACTGTTTTTT
.	many	TRBJ1-1	TRBV28	CASSPRLNTEAFF	TGTGCCAGCAGCCCCAGGTTGAACACTGAAGCTTTCTTT
TRBD2	.	TRBJ2-1	TRBV5-1	CASSLAGTSGRADEQFF	TGCGCCAGCAGCTTGGCCGGGACTAGCGGGAGGGCAGATGAGCAGTTCTTC
.	many	TRBJ2-1	TRBV28	CASSVNEQFF	TGTGCCAGCAGCGTTAATGAGCAGTTCTTC
.	many	TRBJ2-1	TRBV11-2	CASSPEMAVTYNEQFF	TGTGCCAGCAGCCCAGAGATGGCGGTAACCTACAATGAGCAGTTCTTC
.	many	TRBJ2-4	TRBV5-1	CASSPPTGLAHNIQYF	TGCGCCAGCAGCCCCCCGACCGGCCTGGCCCACAACATTCAGTACTTC
.	many	TRBJ2-3	TRBV13	CASSLRELRSTDTQYF	TGTGCCAGCAGCCTGAGGGAGCTGAGAAGCACAGATACGCAGTATTTT
.	.	TRBJ2-7	TRBV24-1	CATSDGGPEYEQYF	TGTGCCACCAGTGATGGGGGACCGGAGTACGAGCAGTACTTC
TRBD2	many	TRBJ2-1	TRBV27	CASSLSKRLAGPYNEQFF	TGTGCCAGCAGTTTATCGAAGAGGCTAGCGGGACCTTACAATGAGCAGTTCTTC
.	many	TRBJ2-3	TRBV12-5	CASGLYVGAPDTQYF	TGTGCTAGTGGTTTGTACGTGGGGGCTCCAGATACGCAGTATTTT
TRBD2	many	TRBJ2-2	TRBV6-1	CASSILAGSTGELFF	TGTGCCAGCAGCATACTAGCGGGATCCACCGGGGAGCTGTTTTTT
TRBD2	many	TRBJ2-7	TRBV11-2	CASSSGLGNYEQYF	TGTGCCAGCAGCTCGGGACTAGGGAACTACGAGCAGTACTTC
.	many	TRBJ2-7	TRBV7-8	CASSLSRVSPYEQYF	TGTGCCAGCAGCTTGAGCCGGGTTTCACCCTACGAGCAGTACTTC